A selection of T cell receptor beta chains follows, all from one sample in a study of blood T cell repertoires in COVID-19. Sequencing used immunoSEQ multiplex PCR; TCRdb keeps in-frame clones, though not all of them. The sample records 400,000 to 450,000 clones, approximately 89% being singletons. Sample: peripheral blood. The source is a woman aged 40 to 50 with COVID-19, enrolled during active disease. Each CDR3 is given with its conserved first and last residue. D genes are given only for firm matches. Expanded clones are given a class, and other clones once, few, many or no size at all.

V gene	J gene	clone size	D gene	CDR3 DNA	CDR3 protein
TRBV5-1	TRBJ1-1	-	-	TGCGCCAGCAGCTTGGCCCGGCGGGACACTGAAGCTTTCTTT	CASSLARRDTEAFF
TRBV29-1	TRBJ2-2	-	-	TGCAGCGTTGTCCAGGGATTGGTAACCGGGGAGCTGTTTTTT	CSVVQGLVTGELFF
TRBV7-2	TRBJ2-5	-	-	TGTGCCAGCAGTCGGGGCGGGGTGGAGACCCAGTACTTC	CASSRGGVETQYF
TRBV6-2/TRBV6-3	TRBJ1-1	-	TRBD1	TGTGCCAGCAGTTCCGACAGGGGTTGGACTGAAGCTTTCTTT	CASSSDRGWTEAFF
TRBV7-9	TRBJ2-6	once	-	TGTGCCAGCAGCGGCTGGGGGGCCAACGTCCTGACTTTC	CASSGWGANVLTF
TRBV4-3	TRBJ1-3	once	-	TGCGCCAGCAGCCCCGACAGCCTCTCTGGAAACACCATATATTTT	CASSPDSLSGNTIYF
TRBV5-1	TRBJ2-1	-	TRBD2	TGCGCCAGCAGTCGAACTGGACTAGCGGGAGGGAGCTCCTACAATGAGCAGTTCTTC	CASSRTGLAGGSSYNEQFF
TRBV7-9	TRBJ1-5	once	TRBD1	TGTGCCAGCAGCACAGGGACAGGGTATAGCAATCAGCCCCAGCATTTT	CASSTGTGYSNQPQHF
TRBV9	TRBJ2-1	once	-	TGTGCCAGCAGCGTAGGACAGTTCTACAATGAGCAGTTCTTC	CASSVGQFYNEQFF
TRBV2	TRBJ1-1	few	TRBD1	TGTGCCAGCAGTCGGGACAGGGTGAACACTGAAGCTTTCTTT	CASSRDRVNTEAFF
TRBV2	TRBJ2-5	-	TRBD1	TGTGCCGGGCGGGTCACAGGGGTTGGCCAAGAGACCCAGTACTTC	CAGRVTGVGQETQYF
TRBV3-1/TRBV3-2	TRBJ1-2	-	-	TGTGCCAGCAGCCAATACTCCCAGGTTTATGGCTACACCTTC	CASSQYSQVYGYTF
TRBV2	TRBJ2-2	once	-	TGTGCCAGCAGTGAAGCAAGGGGGTTGAACACCGGGGAGCTGTTTTTT	CASSEARGLNTGELFF
TRBV7-2	TRBJ1-4	-	-	TGTGCCAGCAGCTTAGACCGGGGTAATGAAAAACTGTTTTTT	CASSLDRGNEKLFF
TRBV5-1	TRBJ2-5	-	-	TGCGCCAGCAGCCCACAGGGTGGTGATGAGACCCAGTACTTC	CASSPQGGDETQYF
TRBV5-6	TRBJ1-5	-	TRBD1	TGTGCCAGCAGCTTGGCAGAGGGGGCATATCAGCCCCAGCATTTT	CASSLAEGAYQPQHF
TRBV19	TRBJ2-3	once	TRBD1	TGTGCCAGTAGTATGAGGGACAGAAGAAAGGGCACAGATACGCAGTATTTT	CASSMRDRRKGTDTQYF
TRBV28	TRBJ2-2	-	TRBD2	TGTGCCAGCAGTTTAAGACTAGCGGGTAACACCGGGGAGCTGTTTTTT	CASSLRLAGNTGELFF
TRBV28	TRBJ2-5	-	TRBD1	TGTGCCAGCACCGCCTCGGGTACAGGGGGGACGGAGACCCAGTACTTC	CASTASGTGGTETQYF
TRBV18	TRBJ1-6	-	TRBD1	TGTGCCAGCTCGGACAGGGGTGGGAATTCACCCCTCCACTTT	CASSDRGGNSPLHF
TRBV7-3	TRBJ1-1	-	TRBD1	TGTGCCAGCAGTCAACGACAGGGGAGGATACACACTGAAGCTTTCTTT	CASSQRQGRIHTEAFF
TRBV30	TRBJ1-3	-	-	TGTGCCTGGAGTGTTACAGCAAACTCTGGAAACACCATATATTTT	CAWSVTANSGNTIYF
TRBV28	TRBJ1-2	once	-	TGTGCCAGCAGTCAACGTTCGCGGGTAGCCGCCGCCACTAACTATGGCTACACCTTC	CASSQRSRVAAATNYGYTF
TRBV11-2	TRBJ1-1	-	-	TGTGCCAGCAGCTCCTACCCCTACCCGGGGGGTACGGACACTGAAGCTTTCTTT	CASSSYPYPGGTDTEAFF
TRBV7-3	TRBJ2-1	-	-	TGTGCCAGCAGCTTTTCACCCTCTCCGGGGAATGAGCAGTTCTTC	CASSFSPSPGNEQFF
TRBV5-1	TRBJ1-3	once	-	TGCGCCAGCAGCTTTGTAACAGGACAACTCTCTGGAAACACCATATATTTT	CASSFVTGQLSGNTIYF
TRBV20-1	TRBJ1-5	once	TRBD1	TGCAGTGCTAGTCGCTCGACAGGGCTCCAGCCCCAGCATTTT	CSASRSTGLQPQHF
TRBV7-8	TRBJ2-2	-	-	TGTGCCAGCAGCCCCCGACAGCAGAACACCGGGGAGCTGTTTTTT	CASSPRQQNTGELFF
TRBV6-5	TRBJ2-3	-	TRBD1	TGTGCCAGCAGTTTACGACAGGGGGCCGGAGATACGCAGTATTTT	CASSLRQGAGDTQYF
TRBV6-5	TRBJ1-5	-	-	TGTGCCAGCAGTAGGGGACTTCGGAATCAGCCCCAGCATTTT	CASSRGLRNQPQHF
TRBV19	TRBJ1-6	-	-	TGTGCCAGTAGTATCGCGGATTCACCCCTCCACTTT	CASSIADSPLHF
TRBV6-5	TRBJ2-2	-	-	TGTGCCAGCAGTTCAGTCACCGGGGAGCTGTTTTTT	CASSSVTGELFF
TRBV27	TRBJ1-4	many	-	TGTGCCAGCAGTTTATCGGGCCCCAATGAAAAACTGTTTTTT	CASSLSGPNEKLFF
TRBV5-8	TRBJ2-3	-	TRBD1	TGTGCCAGCAGCTTGGAGGCAGGGGGTCTCCTCACAGATACGCAGTATTTT	CASSLEAGGLLTDTQYF
TRBV4-1	TRBJ1-2	-	TRBD1	TGCGCCAGCAGCCAATCCCGGGACAGGTCATACTACACCTTC	CASSQSRDRSYYTF
TRBV6-1	TRBJ2-5	-	TRBD1	TGTGCCAGCAGTGAGGTCGGACAGGTGGAGACCCAGTACTTC	CASSEVGQVETQYF
TRBV5-6	TRBJ2-1	-	TRBD2	TGTGCCAGCAGCTTGGAGGGTAGCGGGGGGACCTACAATGAGCAGTTCTTC	CASSLEGSGGTYNEQFF
TRBV28	TRBJ1-2	-	-	TGTGCCAGCAGTTTCTCTAGCTATGGCTACACCTTC	CASSFSSYGYTF